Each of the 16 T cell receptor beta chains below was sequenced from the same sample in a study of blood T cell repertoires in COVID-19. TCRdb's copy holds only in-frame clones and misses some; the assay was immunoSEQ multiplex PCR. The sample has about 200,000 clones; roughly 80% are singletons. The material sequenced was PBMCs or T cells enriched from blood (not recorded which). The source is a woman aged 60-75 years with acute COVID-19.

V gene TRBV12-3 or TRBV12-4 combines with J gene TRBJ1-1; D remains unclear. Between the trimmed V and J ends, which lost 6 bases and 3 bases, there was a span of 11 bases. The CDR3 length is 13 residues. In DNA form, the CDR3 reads TGTGCCAGCAGCCCGATGAGTGACACTGAAGCTTTCTTT. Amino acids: CASSPMSDTEAFF.

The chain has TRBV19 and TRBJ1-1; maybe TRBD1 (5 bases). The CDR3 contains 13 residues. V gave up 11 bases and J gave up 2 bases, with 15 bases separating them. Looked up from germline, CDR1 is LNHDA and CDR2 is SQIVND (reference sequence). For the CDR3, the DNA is TGTGCCGGACATAGGATGGGTAACACTGAAGCTTTCTTT. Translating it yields CAGHRMGNTEAFF.

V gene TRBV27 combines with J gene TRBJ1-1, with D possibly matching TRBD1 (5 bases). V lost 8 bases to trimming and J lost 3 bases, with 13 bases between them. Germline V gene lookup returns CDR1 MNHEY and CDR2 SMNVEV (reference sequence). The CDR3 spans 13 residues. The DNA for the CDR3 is TGTGCCAGCGGGCGACAGTGGGACACTGAAGCTTTCTTT. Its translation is CASGRQWDTEAFF.

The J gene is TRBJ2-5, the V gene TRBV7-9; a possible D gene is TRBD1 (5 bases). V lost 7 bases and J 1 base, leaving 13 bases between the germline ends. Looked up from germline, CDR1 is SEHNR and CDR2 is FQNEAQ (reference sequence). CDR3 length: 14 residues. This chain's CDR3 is CASTKGGAQETQYF. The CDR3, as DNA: TGTGCCAGCACCAAAGGTGGGGCCCAAGAGACCCAGTACTTC. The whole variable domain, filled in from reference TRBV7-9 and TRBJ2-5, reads DTGVSQNPRHKITKRGQNVTFRCDPISEHNRLYWYRQTLGQGPEFLTYFQNEAQLEKSRLLSDRFSAERPKGSFSTLEIQRTEQGDSAMYLCASTKGGAQETQYFGPGTRLLVL.

The CDR3 DNA follows: TGTGCCAGTAGTATAGGGGCAGGGAACTCCGGCTACACCTTC. This sequence encodes CASSIGAGNSGYTF. J is TRBJ1-2 and V is TRBV19, with D maybe TRBD1 (5 bases). The germline V gene has CDR1 LNHDA and CDR2 SQIVND (reference sequence). V gave up 1 base and J gave up 8 bases, with 14 bases separating them. The CDR3 runs to 14 residues.

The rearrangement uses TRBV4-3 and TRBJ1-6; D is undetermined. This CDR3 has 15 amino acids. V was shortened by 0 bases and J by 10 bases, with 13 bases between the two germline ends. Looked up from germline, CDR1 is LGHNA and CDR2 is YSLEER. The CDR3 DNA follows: TGCGCCAGCAGCCAAGATCCGGTAACAGTATCACCCCTCCACTTT. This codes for CASSQDPVTVSPLHF.

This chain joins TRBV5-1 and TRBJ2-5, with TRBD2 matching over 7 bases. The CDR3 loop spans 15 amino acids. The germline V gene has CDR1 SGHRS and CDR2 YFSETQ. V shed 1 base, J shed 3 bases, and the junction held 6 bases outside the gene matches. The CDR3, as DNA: TGCGCCAGCAGCTTGCAGGGAGGGTGGAAAGAGACCCAGTACTTC. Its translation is CASSLQGGWKETQYF.

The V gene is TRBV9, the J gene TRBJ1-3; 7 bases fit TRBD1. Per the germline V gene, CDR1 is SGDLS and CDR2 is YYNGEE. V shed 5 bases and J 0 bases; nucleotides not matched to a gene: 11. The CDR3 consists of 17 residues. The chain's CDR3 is CASSVGPGGSSGNTIYF. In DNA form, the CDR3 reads TGTGCCAGCAGTGTGGGACCAGGGGGAAGCTCTGGAAACACCATATATTTT.

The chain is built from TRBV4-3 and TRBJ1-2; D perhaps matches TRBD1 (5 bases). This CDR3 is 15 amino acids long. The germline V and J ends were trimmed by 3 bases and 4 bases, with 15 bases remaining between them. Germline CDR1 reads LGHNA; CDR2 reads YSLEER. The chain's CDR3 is CASSQDATASYGYTF. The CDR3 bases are TGCGCCAGCAGCCAGGACGCGACAGCATCCTATGGCTACACCTTC.

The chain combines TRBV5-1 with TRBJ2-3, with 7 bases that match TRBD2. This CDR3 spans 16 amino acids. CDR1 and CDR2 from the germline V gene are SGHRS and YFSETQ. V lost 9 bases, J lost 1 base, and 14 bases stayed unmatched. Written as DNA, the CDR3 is TGCGCCACCCGGGATGGCGGGAGAGGAGGCACAGATACGCAGTATTTT. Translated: CATRDGGRGGTDTQYF.

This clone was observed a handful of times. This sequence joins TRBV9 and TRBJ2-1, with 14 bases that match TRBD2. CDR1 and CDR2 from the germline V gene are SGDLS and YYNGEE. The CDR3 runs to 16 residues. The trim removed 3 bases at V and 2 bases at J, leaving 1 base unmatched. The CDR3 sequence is CASSGGLAGAYNEQFF. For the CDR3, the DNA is TGTGCCAGCAGCGGGGGACTAGCGGGAGCCTACAATGAGCAGTTCTTC.

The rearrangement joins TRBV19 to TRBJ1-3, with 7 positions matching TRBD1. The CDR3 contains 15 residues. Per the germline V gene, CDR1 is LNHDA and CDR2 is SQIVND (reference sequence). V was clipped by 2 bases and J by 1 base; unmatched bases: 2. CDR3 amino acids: CASSIRQGSGNTIYF. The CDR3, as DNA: TGTGCCAGTAGTATACGACAGGGATCTGGAAACACCATATATTTT.

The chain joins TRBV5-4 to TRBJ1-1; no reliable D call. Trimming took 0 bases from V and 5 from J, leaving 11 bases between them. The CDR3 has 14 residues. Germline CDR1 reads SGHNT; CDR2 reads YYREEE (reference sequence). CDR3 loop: CASSLAEAGTEAFF. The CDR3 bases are TGTGCCAGCAGCTTGGCGGAGGCTGGGACTGAAGCTTTCTTT.

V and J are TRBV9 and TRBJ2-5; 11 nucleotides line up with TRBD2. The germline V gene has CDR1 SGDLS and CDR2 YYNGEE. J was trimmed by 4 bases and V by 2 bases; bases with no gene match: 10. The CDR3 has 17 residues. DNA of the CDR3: TGTGCCAGCAGCGTGAGCGCTAGCGGGGGGTTGGGAGAGACCCAGTACTTC. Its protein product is CASSVSASGGLGETQYF.

The CDR3: CASSTGGVVSTDTQYF. DNA of the CDR3: TGTGCCAGCAGTACAGGGGGCGTTGTTAGCACAGATACGCAGTATTTT. V usage is TRBV27 and J usage is TRBJ2-3; TRBD1 agrees at 9 bases. The germline gives CDR1 MNHEY, CDR2 SMNVEV (reference sequence). The V gene end was trimmed by 5 bases and the J gene end by 0 bases; junction bases not matched to a gene: 6. The CDR3 has 16 residues.

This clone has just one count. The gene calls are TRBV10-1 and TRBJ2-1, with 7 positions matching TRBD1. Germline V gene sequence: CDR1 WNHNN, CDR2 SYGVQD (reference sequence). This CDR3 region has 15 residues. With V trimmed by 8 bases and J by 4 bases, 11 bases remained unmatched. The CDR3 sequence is CASGGIGTAYNEQFF. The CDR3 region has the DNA TGCGCCAGCGGGGGAATCGGGACAGCATACAATGAGCAGTTCTTC.